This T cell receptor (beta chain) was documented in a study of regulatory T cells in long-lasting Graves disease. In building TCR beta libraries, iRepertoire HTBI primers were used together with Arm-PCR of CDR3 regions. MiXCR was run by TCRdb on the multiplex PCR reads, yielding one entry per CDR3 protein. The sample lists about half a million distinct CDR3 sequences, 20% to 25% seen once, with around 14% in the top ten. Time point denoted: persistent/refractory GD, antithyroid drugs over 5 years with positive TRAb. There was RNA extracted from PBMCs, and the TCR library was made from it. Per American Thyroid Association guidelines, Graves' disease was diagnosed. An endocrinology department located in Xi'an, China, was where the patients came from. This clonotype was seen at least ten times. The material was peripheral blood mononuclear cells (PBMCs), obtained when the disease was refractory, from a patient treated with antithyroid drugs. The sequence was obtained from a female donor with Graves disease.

Written as DNA, the CDR3 is TGTGCCAGCAGTTTATCGGGACAGCTCAATCAGCCCCAGCATTTT. This translates into CASSLSGQLNQPQHF. The chain is built from TRBV28 and TRBJ1-5; 7 bases map to TRBD1. Unmatched junction bases numbered 3, after V lost 1 base and J lost 3 bases. Germline V lookup: CDR1 MDHEN, CDR2 SYDVKM. The CDR3 sequence is 15 residues long.